Listed below are T cell receptor beta chains from one sample, sequenced in a study of identical twins. Via MiXCR, TCRdb re-called the 5' RACE reads, giving one row per CDR3 protein. The sample comprises 700,000 or so distinct CDR3 sequences, 21% of which are singletons, and about 4.3% rests with the top ten. This sample also appeared in a second study, on T cells expressing NK-cell markers.

Sequencing used PBMCs. These receptors came from a woman under 30 in good health. Each CDR3 is given with its conserved first and last residue. D genes are given only for firm matches. Size tells how often a clone was seen (once, few, many) or the class of an expanded clone, and some rows leave it out.

J gene,V gene,clone size,D gene,CDR3 DNA,CDR3 protein
TRBJ2-1,TRBV27,-,-,TGTGCCAGCAGCCAAGTCCACTCCCCCTCCAATGAGCAGTTCTTC,CASSQVHSPSNEQFF
TRBJ2-4,TRBV6-1,few,-,TGTGCCAGCAGCACAGGACAGACAATACTAGCCAAAAACATTCAGTACTTC,CASSTGQTILAKNIQYF
TRBJ1-2,TRBV20-1,-,-,TGCAGTGCCAGACAGCAACGGGGCTATGGCTACACCTTC,CSARQQRGYGYTF
TRBJ2-2,TRBV7-2,few,TRBD2,TGTGCCAGCAGCTTAGATGCTAGCGGGCAGCTGTTTTTT,CASSLDASGQLFF
TRBJ1-1,TRBV20-1,-,-,TGCAGTGCCGTCGGAAACACTGAAGCTTTCTTT,CSAVGNTEAFF
TRBJ2-3,TRBV29-1,-,-,TGCAGCGTTCAGGTAGATAGCACAGATACGCAGTATTTT,CSVQVDSTDTQYF
TRBJ2-2,TRBV6-1,few,-,TGTGCCAGCAGCCCGACGGGATACGGGGGGCTAGTCGGGGAGCTGTTTTTT,CASSPTGYGGLVGELFF
TRBJ2-7,TRBV20-1,few,-,TGCAGTGCTAGAGAGGACGGAGGGGTACACGAGCAGTACTTC,CSAREDGGVHEQYF
TRBJ2-7,TRBV10-3,-,TRBD1,TGTGCCATCAGCCCGGGACAGGGCAATCGGGAGCAGTACTTC,CAISPGQGNREQYF
TRBJ2-3,TRBV11-2,few,TRBD2,TGTGCCAGCAGCGCAGGCCCCGGGCTAGCGGGAAACACAGATACGCAGTATTTT,CASSAGPGLAGNTDTQYF
TRBJ2-5,TRBV6-2/TRBV6-3,-,-,TGTGCCAGCAGAAATATCCGGCAAGAGACCCAGTACTTC,CASRNIRQETQYF
TRBJ2-1,TRBV4-1,-,-,TGCGCCAGCAGCCTAAAAGAAGGGGCGGCTGAGCAGTTCTTC,CASSLKEGAAEQFF
TRBJ2-7,TRBV20-1,few,-,TGCAGTGCTGGACAGCTCGAGCAGTACTTC,CSAGQLEQYF
TRBJ2-1,TRBV14,few,-,TGTGCCAGCAGCCATCCCCTCCTGAGTACTAGCAATGAGCAGTTCTTC,CASSHPLLSTSNEQFF
TRBJ2-7,TRBV18,many,-,TGTGCCAGCTCGCAAGGAGGGAAATACGAGCAGTACTTC,CASSQGGKYEQYF
TRBJ1-4,TRBV7-9,many,-,TGTGCCAGCAGCTTAGAGGTCATAGTAGCAACTAATGAAAAACTGTTTTTT,CASSLEVIVATNEKLFF
TRBJ1-2,TRBV13,-,TRBD1,TGTGCCAGCAGCTTCGGGTCAGGGGGGGCTGGCTACACCTTC,CASSFGSGGAGYTF